The 17 T cell receptor beta chains below come from one sample, sequenced in a study of post-analysis software for immune sequencing data. Overall study results and limits: In patients, four to six TRBV segments were more frequent than in controls, with TRBV5-6, TRBV5-1 and TRBV20-1 among them.

cDNA libraries of TCR beta carried unique molecular identifiers. From the PCR reads, TCRdb called clonotypes with MiXCR, one entry per CDR3 protein. The top ten hold 4.6% of the sample, which has 740,000 or so distinct CDR3 sequences, approximately 57% seen once. No cognate antigen is known for these TCRs. The material sequenced was blood. The receptors here all came from a girl between 10 and 17 years old with multiple sclerosis.

Comment on this clonotype: One base away lies a much larger clone, so this may be a sequencing read error. The gene calls are TRBV11-2 and TRBJ2-1, with 10 bases aligning to TRBD2. This CDR3 has 15 amino acids. The germline V gene has CDR1 SGHAT and CDR2 FQNNGV. This CDR3 is CANSRLAGAYNEQFF. CDR3 in DNA: TGTGCCAACAGCCGGCTAGCGGGAGCCTACAATGAGCAGTTCTTC.

This clonotype has a count of ten or more. The rearrangement uses TRBV7-2 and TRBJ2-5; D uncertain. The J call may be wrong; the DNA end is better matched by TRBJ2-7. Germline assignment: CDR1 SGHTA and CDR2 FQGNSA. CDR3 length: 12 amino acids. The CDR3 DNA sequence: TGTGCCAGCAGCTTAGGTGGTTCCGAGCAGTACTTC. Its translation: CASSLGGSEQYF.

V gene TRBV18 combines with J gene TRBJ1-2; D not resolved. Trimming took 8 bases from V and 0 from J, leaving 10 bases between them. The CDR3 contains 13 residues. CDR1 and CDR2 (germline): KGHSH, LQKENI. CDR3 amino acids: CASGQRTNYGYTF. As DNA, the CDR3 is TGTGCCAGCGGGCAGAGAACTAACTATGGCTACACCTTC.

The chain couples TRBV5-1 to TRBJ1-2; 7 bases line up with TRBD1. This CDR3 comprises 14 residues. V gave up 0 bases and J gave up 4 bases; unmatched junction bases: 3. Germline V gives CDR1 SGHRS, CDR2 YFSETQ. The CDR3 nucleotides are TGCGCCAGCAGCTTGGGGCCAGGGGGCTATGGCTACACCTTC. Translation: CASSLGPGGYGYTF.

The CDR3 reads CASSYSDRPNYGYTF. In DNA form, the CDR3 reads TGTGCCAGCAGTTACTCGGACAGACCTAACTATGGCTACACCTTC. The chain combines TRBV6-6 with TRBJ1-2, with TRBD1 as a possible D gene (6 bases). The CDR3 is 15 amino acids. Germline assignment: CDR1 MNHNY and CDR2 SVGAGI (reference sequence). V lost 0 bases and J 0 bases, leaving 8 bases between the germline ends.

This sequence joins TRBV20-1 and TRBJ2-4, with a weak D call TRBD2 (7 bases). TRBJ2-7 explains the end of the DNA better; the J call may be wrong. The CDR3 contains 13 residues. Germline V CDR1 and CDR2: DFQATT, SNEGSKA (reference sequence). The CDR3 DNA reads as TGCAGTGCTAGAGCGGGGGGCCTTAACGAGCAGTACTTC. Its translation: CSARAGGLNEQYF.

Only one count was recorded for this clonotype. The V gene is TRBV27, the J gene TRBJ2-7, with 8 bases fitting TRBD2. This CDR3 has 16 amino acids. V was clipped by 6 bases and J by 4 bases; unmatched bases: 14. The germline V gene has CDR1 MNHEY and CDR2 SMNVEV (reference sequence). The CDR3 DNA sequence: TGTGCCAGCAGATATAAACAGGGACTAGGTGTGTACGAGCAGTACTTC. It yields the protein CASRYKQGLGVYEQYF.

The gene calls are TRBV6-5 and TRBJ1-2, with TRBD1 matching 7 bases. With 7 bases clipped from V and 3 bases from J, the junction kept 8 bases outside the gene matches. This CDR3 contains 14 residues. CDR1 is MNHEY and CDR2 is SVGAGI in the germline V gene. Written as DNA, the CDR3 is TGTGCCAGCACCCAAGGGGGCAGGGACTATGGCTACACCTTC. This encodes CASTQGGRDYGYTF.

This chain links TRBV7-8 with TRBJ2-3; TRBD2 might be the D (6 bases). V was pared by 7 bases and J by 1 base, with 9 bases between. Germline CDR1 and CDR2: SGHVS and FQNEAQ. CDR3 size: 13 residues. CDR3 region: CASTSGGTDTQYF. CDR3 nucleotide sequence: TGTGCCAGCACTTCGGGGGGCACAGATACGCAGTATTTT.

The chain recombines TRBV5-1 with TRBJ1-6, with 7 bases matching TRBD1. The CDR3 runs to 15 residues. Trimming cost V 0 bases and J 7 bases; bases outside gene matches: 4. Germline V gene lookup returns CDR1 SGHRS and CDR2 YFSETQ. The CDR3 region has the DNA TGCGCCAGCAGCTTGGCAGGGACAGCCAATTCACCCCTCCACTTT. The encoded protein is CASSLAGTANSPLHF.

The gene calls are TRBV29-1 and TRBJ1-2; 8 positions agree with TRBD1. The CDR3 totals 14 residues. After removal of 5 bases from V and 5 bases from J, the junction contained 10 bases not matched to a gene. Germline lookup yields CDR1 SQVTM and CDR2 ANQGSEA. CDR3 sequence reads: CSVKGQVFGYGYTF. For the CDR3, the DNA is TGCAGCGTTAAGGGACAGGTTTTTGGGTATGGCTACACCTTC.

In its sample, this clonotype was seen a few times. Relative to the germline gene, one junction end is altered; a read error may explain this. The rearrangement joins TRBV14 to TRBJ2-3; D assignment may be TRBD1 or TRBD2 (5 bases each). This CDR3 is built from 15 residues. Germline-derived CDR1 and CDR2 are SGHDN and FVKESK. The DNA for the CDR3 is TGTGCCAGCAGCCAAAGGGGAGTCCGCACGGATACGCAGTATTTT. Amino acid sequence: CASSQRGVRTDTQYF.

The chain carries TRBV7-9 and TRBJ2-5, with D uncertain. Trimming removed 7 bases at V and 0 bases at J, with 3 bases between. The CDR3 totals 11 residues. Germline V gene sequence: CDR1 SEHNR, CDR2 FQNEAQ (reference sequence). The CDR3 is CASTYQETQYF. The CDR3 nucleotides are TGTGCCAGCACCTACCAAGAGACCCAGTACTTC. The variable domain in full, completed from reference TRBV7-9 and TRBJ2-5, reads DTGVSQNPRHKITKRGQNVTFRCDPISEHNRLYWYRQTLGQGPEFLTYFQNEAQLEKSRLLSDRFSAERPKGSFSTLEIQRTEQGDSAMYLCASTYQETQYFGPGTRLLVL.

In regard to this clonotype: The germline gene is not matched at one end of the junction; a read error may be the cause. V and J are TRBV6-6 and TRBJ1-2; weak D call: TRBD1 (5 bases). The length of the CDR3 is 15 residues. CDR1 MNHNY and CDR2 SVGAGI come from the germline V gene (reference sequence). CDR3 protein: CVSSSSSGADYGYTF. As DNA, the CDR3 is TGTGTCAGCAGTTCCTCATCCGGGGCTGACTATGGCTACACCTTC.

This clonotype has only a few counts. The chain joins TRBV7-9 to TRBJ2-5; D remains unclear. Deletions cut 5 bases from V and 2 bases from J, with 12 bases between. CDR3 length: 14 residues. The germline gives CDR1 SEHNR, CDR2 FQNEAQ (reference sequence). CDR3 sequence: CASSRVQPQETQYF. Written as DNA, the CDR3 is TGTGCCAGCAGCCGTGTCCAGCCTCAAGAGACCCAGTACTTC.

The chain joins TRBV9 to TRBJ2-3; D is perhaps TRBD1 (5 bases). Trimming pared 4 bases from V and 2 bases from J, leaving 23 bases between. The CDR3 extends over 18 amino acids. The germline V gene encodes CDR1 SGDLS and CDR2 YYNGEE. CDR3 coding DNA: TGTGCCAGCAGCTCCCAGATCCCGACAGACCATTTCACAGATACGCAGTATTTT. Translated, it gives CASSSQIPTDHFTDTQYF.

The CDR3 coding sequence is TGCAGTGGGGACCCACGGAGACGAGATACGCAGTATTTT. Protein sequence: CSGDPRRRDTQYF. The chain employs TRBV29-1 and TRBJ2-3; the D gene could be TRBD1 or TRBD2 (5 bases each). Germline-derived CDR1 and CDR2 are SQVTM and ANQGSEA. The CDR3 is 13 residues long.